This T cell receptor beta chain was retrieved from a study of blood T cell repertoires in COVID-19. For the study at large: Italy, Spain and the United States were the sources of the convalescent and acute COVID-19 samples. Sources were T cells, B-cell-depleted T cells, or PBMCs; the material itself was cDNA or gDNA.

With V trimmed by 2 bases and J by 13 bases, 7 bases remained unmatched. CDR1 and CDR2 (germline): MNHNY, SVGAGI (reference sequence). CDR3 length equals 13 residues. Assay: immunoSEQ multiplex PCR; the TCRdb copy retains only in-frame clones and omits some. The sample contains over 150,000 clones, about four fifths of which appear only once. This sequence was found in a human donor in a cohort sampled during active COVID-19. This chain connects TRBV6-6 to TRBJ1-4; 7 nucleotides match TRBD1. The sample was peripheral blood. CDR3 amino acids: CASSYRDREGLFF. CDR3 bases: TGTGCCAGCAGTTACCGCGACAGGGAAGGACTGTTTTTT.